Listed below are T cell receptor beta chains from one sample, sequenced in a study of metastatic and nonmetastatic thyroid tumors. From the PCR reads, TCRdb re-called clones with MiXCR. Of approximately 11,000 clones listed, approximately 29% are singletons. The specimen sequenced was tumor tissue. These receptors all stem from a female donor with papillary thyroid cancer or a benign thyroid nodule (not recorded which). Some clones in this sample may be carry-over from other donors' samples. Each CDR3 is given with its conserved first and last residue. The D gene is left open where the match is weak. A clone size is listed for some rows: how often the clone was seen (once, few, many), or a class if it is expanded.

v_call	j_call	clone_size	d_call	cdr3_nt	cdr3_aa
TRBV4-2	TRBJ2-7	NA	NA	TGTGCCAGCAGTCTCGGACTTTCCTACGAGCAGTACTTC	CASSLGLSYEQYF
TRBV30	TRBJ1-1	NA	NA	TGTGCCTGGCTCAAACCCAATACAGGGAGGAGTGCAGCTTTCTTT	CAWLKPNTGRSAAFF
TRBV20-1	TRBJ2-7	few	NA	TGCAGTGCTAGAGGGGAATCGGACTACGAGCAGTACTTC	CSARGESDYEQYF
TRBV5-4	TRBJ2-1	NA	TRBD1	TGTGCCAGCAGCTTGTTTGGACAGGGTAGTACTACCTCCTCCTACAATGAGCAGTTCTTC	CASSLFGQGSTTSSYNEQFF
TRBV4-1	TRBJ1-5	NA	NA	TGCGCCAGCAGCCAGAGGGACGAAAGTCATCAGCCCCAGCATTTT	CASSQRDESHQPQHF
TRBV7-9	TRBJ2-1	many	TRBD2	TGTGCCAGCAGCTTAAGGCGTCTAGCGGGAGCCTATGAGCAGTTCTTC	CASSLRRLAGAYEQFF
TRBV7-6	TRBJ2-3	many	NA	TGTGCCAGCAGCTTAGCCGGGGGCAGCACAGATACGCAGTATTTT	CASSLAGGSTDTQYF
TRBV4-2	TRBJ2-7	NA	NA	TGTGCCAGCAGCCAAGATCCGGGGTCAGCGACCGAGCAGTACTTC	CASSQDPGSATEQYF
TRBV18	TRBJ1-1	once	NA	TGTGCCAGCTCACCACCGAACCGAGCCGAAGCTTTCTTT	CASSPPNRAEAFF
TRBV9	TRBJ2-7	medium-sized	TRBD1	TGTGCCAGCAGCGTAGATTGGGGACAGGGGAGCGAGCAGTACTTC	CASSVDWGQGSEQYF
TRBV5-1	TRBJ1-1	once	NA	TGCGCCAGCAGCTTTTCCCGGTGGGACACTGAAGCTTTCTTT	CASSFSRWDTEAFF
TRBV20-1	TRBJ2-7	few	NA	TGCAGTGCTAAATCACCTCCGCCTAGCGATACCTACGAGCAGTACTTC	CSAKSPPPSDTYEQYF
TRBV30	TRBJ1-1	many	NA	TGTGCCTGGACCGAATTAAGGGGCACTGAAGCTTTCTTT	CAWTELRGTEAFF
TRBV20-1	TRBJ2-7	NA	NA	TGCAGTGCTAGCGGTCTAGGTGGTAGCGCAAACTACGAGCAGTACTTC	CSASGLGGSANYEQYF
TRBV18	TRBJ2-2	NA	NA	TGTGCCAGCTCACCAGCCTTAAATCGGAACACCGGGGAGCTGTTTTTT	CASSPALNRNTGELFF